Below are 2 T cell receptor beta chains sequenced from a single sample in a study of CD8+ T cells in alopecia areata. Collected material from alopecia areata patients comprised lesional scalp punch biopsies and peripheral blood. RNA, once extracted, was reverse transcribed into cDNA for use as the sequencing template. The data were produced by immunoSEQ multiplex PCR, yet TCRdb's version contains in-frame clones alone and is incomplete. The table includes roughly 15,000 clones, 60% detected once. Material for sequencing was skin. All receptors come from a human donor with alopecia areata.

CDR3 residues: CASSLGKATEAFF. The CDR3 nucleotides read TGTGCCAGCAGCTTGGGGAAAGCTACTGAAGCTTTCTTT. The V call is TRBV7-9, the J call TRBJ1-1; D gene uncertain. The CDR3 covers 13 residues. V lost 3 bases to trimming and J lost 5 bases, with 10 bases between them. Germline-derived CDR1 and CDR2 are SEHNR and FQNEAQ (reference sequence).

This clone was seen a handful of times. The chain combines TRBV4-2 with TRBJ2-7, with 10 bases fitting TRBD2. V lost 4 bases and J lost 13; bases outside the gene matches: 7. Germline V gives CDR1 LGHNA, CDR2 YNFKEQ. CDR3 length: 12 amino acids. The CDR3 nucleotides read TGTGCCAGCAGCCGAGGGACTAGCGAACTTTACTTC. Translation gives CASSRGTSELYF.